This TCR beta chain is drawn from a study of blood T cells in healthy people across ages. CDR3 length equals 14 residues. V shed 7 bases and J shed 0 bases, with 11 bases lying between them. This clonotype was seen many times. The authors extracted at least 6 micrograms of total RNA per sample. The authors ran a second PCR of roughly 6 to 11 cycles using a sample-barcoded 5' primer and a J-beta primer mix. TCRdb independently ran MiXCR on the 5' RACE reads; one entry per CDR3 protein. The table shows about 720,000 distinct CDR3 sequences, with about 20% occurring only once. The chain joins TRBV12-3 or TRBV12-4 to TRBJ2-3; a possible D gene is TRBD2 (5 bases). The source of this sequence is a man aged 65 to 79 in good health. The sequenced sample was blood. The CDR3 DNA is TGTGCCAGCACCGCGGGCTTTAGCACAGATACGCAGTATTTT. As protein: CASTAGFSTDTQYF.